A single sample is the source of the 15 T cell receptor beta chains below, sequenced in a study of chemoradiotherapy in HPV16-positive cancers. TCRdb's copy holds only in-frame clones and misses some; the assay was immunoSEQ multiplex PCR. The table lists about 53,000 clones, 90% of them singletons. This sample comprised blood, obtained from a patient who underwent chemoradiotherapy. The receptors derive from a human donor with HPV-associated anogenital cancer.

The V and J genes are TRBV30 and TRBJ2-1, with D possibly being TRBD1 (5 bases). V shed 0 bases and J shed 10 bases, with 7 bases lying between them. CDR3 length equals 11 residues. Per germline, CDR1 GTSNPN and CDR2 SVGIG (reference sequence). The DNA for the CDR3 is TGTGCCTGGAGTGTAAGGGGCGAGCAGTTCTTC. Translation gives CAWSVRGEQFF. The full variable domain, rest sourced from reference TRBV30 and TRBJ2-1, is SQTIHQWPATLVQPVGSPLSLECTVEGTSNPNLYWYRQAAGRGLQLLFYSVGIGQISSEVPQNLSASRPQDRQFILSSKKLLLSDSGFYLCAWSVRGEQFFGPGTRLTVL.

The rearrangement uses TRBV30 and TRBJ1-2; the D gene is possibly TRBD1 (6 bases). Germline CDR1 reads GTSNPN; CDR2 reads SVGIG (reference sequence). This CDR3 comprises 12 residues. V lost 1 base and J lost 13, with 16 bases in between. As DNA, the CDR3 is TGTGCCTGGAGTGCCAGGACAGTCGCCCCCACCTTC. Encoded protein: CAWSARTVAPTF.

The CDR3 DNA reads as TGTGCCAGCAGCTTTGGGATAAACACAGATACGCAGTATTTT. Translating it yields CASSFGINTDTQYF. The chain couples TRBV7-3 to TRBJ2-3; D is unresolved. Trimming took 3 bases from V and 2 from J, leaving 9 bases between them. This CDR3 is 14 amino acids long. The germline V gene has CDR1 SGHTA and CDR2 FQGTGA.

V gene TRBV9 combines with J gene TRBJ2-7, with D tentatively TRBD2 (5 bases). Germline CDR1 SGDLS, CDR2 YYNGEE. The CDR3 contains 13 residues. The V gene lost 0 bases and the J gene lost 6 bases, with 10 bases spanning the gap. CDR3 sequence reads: CASSVVAGSEQYF. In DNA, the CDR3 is TGTGCCAGCAGCGTAGTCGCGGGCTCCGAGCAGTACTTC. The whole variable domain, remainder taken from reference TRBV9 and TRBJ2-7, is DSGVTQTPKHLITATGQRVTLRCSPRSGDLSVYWYQQSLDQGLQFLIQYYNGEERAKGNILERFSAQQFPDLHSELNLSSLELGDSALYFCASSVVAGSEQYFGPGTRLTVT.

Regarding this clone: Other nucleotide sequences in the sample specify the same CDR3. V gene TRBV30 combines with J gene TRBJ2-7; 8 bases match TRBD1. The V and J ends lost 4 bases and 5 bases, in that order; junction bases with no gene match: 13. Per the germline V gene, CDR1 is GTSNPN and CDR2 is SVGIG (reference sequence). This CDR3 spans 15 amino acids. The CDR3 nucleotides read TGTGCCTGGACTCTACCGACAGGGGCTCAAGACGAGCAGTACTTC. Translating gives CAWTLPTGAQDEQYF.

Here the CDR3 DNA reads TGTGCCAGCAGCCGACTCCGCGGGGAGGCACAAGAGACCCAGTACTTC. Amino acids: CASSRLRGEAQETQYF. J is TRBJ2-5 and V is TRBV4-2, with D possibly matching TRBD2 (6 bases). Trimming cost V 4 bases and J 2 bases, with 17 bases left between them. The CDR3 totals 16 residues. Germline CDR1 LGHNA, CDR2 YNFKEQ.

This chain's CDR3 is CAIKGTGYEQYF. CDR3 coding DNA: TGTGCCATCAAAGGGACTGGATACGAGCAGTACTTC. This chain connects TRBV10-3 to TRBJ2-7, with D maybe TRBD2 (6 bases). This CDR3 spans 12 amino acids. Germline V lookup: CDR1 ENHRY, CDR2 SYGVKD. The ends were cut back, 7 bases at V and 4 bases at J, with 11 bases in the middle.

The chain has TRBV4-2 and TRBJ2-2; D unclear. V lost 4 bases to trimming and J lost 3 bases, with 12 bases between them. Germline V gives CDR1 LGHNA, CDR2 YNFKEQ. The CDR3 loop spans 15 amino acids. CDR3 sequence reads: CASSPQREDTGELFF. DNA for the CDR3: TGTGCCAGCAGCCCACAGCGCGAAGACACCGGGGAGCTGTTTTTT.

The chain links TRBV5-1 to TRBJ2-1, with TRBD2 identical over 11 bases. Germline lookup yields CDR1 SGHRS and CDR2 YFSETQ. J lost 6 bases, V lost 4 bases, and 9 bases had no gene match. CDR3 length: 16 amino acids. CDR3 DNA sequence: TGCGCCAGCAGCCGTGACCTAGCGGGGGGACTCAATGAGCAGTTCTTC. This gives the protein CASSRDLAGGLNEQFF. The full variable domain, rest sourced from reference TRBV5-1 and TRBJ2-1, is KAGVTQTPRYLIKTRGQQVTLSCSPISGHRSVSWYQQTPGQGLQFLFEYFSETQRNKGNFPGRFSGRQFSNSRSEMNVSTLELGDSALYLCASSRDLAGGLNEQFFGPGTRLTVL.

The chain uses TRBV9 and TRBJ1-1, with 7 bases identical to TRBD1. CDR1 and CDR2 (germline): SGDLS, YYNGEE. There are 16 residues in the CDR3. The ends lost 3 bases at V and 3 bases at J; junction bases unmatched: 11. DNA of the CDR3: TGTGCCAGCAGCGCCCAGCTGAGGGGGCGAGACACTGAAGCTTTCTTT. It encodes CASSAQLRGRDTEAFF.

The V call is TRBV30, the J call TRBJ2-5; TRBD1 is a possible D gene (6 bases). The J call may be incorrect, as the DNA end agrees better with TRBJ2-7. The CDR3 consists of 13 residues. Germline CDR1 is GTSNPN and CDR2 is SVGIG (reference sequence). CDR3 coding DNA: TGTGCCTGGAGTACGGACAGCTCCTACGAGCAGTACTTC. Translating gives CAWSTDSSYEQYF.

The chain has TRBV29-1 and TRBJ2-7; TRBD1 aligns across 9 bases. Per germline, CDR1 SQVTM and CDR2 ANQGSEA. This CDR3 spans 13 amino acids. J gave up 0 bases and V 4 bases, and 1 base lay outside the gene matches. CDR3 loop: CSVGDRASYEQYF. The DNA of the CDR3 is TGCAGCGTTGGGGACAGGGCCTCCTACGAGCAGTACTTC.

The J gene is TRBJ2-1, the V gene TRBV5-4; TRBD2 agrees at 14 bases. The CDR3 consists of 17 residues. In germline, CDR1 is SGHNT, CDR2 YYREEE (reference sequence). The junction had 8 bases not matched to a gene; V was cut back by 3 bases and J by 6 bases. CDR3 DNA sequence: TGTGCCAGCAGCTCGCGGACCGGGACTAGCGGGAGCAATGAGCAGTTCTTC. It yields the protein CASSSRTGTSGSNEQFF. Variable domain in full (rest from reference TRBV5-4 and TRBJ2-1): ETGVTQSPTHLIKTRGQQVTLRCSSQSGHNTVSWYQQALGQGPQFIFQYYREEENGRGNFPPRFSGLQFPNYSSELNVNALELDDSALYLCASSSRTGTSGSNEQFFGPGTRLTVL.

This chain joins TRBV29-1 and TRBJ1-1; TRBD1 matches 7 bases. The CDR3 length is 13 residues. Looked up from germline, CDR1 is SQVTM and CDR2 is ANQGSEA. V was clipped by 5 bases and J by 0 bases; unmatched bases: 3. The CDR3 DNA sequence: TGCAGCGTTTCGACAGGGATGAACACTGAAGCTTTCTTT. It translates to CSVSTGMNTEAFF.

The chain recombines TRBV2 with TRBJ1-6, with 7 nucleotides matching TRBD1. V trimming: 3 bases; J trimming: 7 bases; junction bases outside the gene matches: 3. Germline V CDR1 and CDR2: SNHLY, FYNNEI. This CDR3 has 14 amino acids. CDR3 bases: TGTGCCAGCAGTGACACAGGGGAGAATTCACCCCTCCACTTT. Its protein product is CASSDTGENSPLHF.